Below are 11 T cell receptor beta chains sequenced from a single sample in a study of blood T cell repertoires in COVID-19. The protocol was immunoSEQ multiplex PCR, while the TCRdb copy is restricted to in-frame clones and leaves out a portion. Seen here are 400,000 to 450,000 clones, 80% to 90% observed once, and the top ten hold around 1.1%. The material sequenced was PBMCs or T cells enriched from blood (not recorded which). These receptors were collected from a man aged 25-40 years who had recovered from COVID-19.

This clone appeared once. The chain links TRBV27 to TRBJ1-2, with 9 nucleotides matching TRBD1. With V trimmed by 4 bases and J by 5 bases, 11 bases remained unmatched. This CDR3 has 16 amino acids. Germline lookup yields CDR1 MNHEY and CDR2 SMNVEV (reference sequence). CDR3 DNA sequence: TGTGCCAGCAGTTCAGGCGGGGGGACAGGGTTTTATGGCTACACCTTC. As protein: CASSSGGGTGFYGYTF.

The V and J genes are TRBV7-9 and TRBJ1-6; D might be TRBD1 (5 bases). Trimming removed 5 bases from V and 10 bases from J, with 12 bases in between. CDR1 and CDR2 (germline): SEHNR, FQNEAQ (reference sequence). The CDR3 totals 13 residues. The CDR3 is CASSTGTHSPLHF. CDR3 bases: TGTGCCAGCAGCACCGGGACTCACTCACCCCTCCACTTT.

The CDR3: CASSPSQGRGNQPQHF. Here the CDR3 DNA reads TGTGCCAGCTCACCTTCGCAGGGGAGGGGCAATCAGCCCCAGCATTTT. The rearrangement links TRBV18 to TRBJ1-5, with TRBD1 as a possible D gene (6 bases). CDR1 and CDR2 (germline): KGHSH, LQKENI. The CDR3 sequence is 16 residues long. V lost 3 bases and J 2 bases, leaving 14 bases between the germline ends.

The CDR3 here is CSTPQGRGYTF. The CDR3 DNA reads as TGCAGTACCCCCCAGGGCCGAGGCTACACCTTC. V and J are TRBV29-1 and TRBJ1-2; a weak D match, TRBD1 (5 bases). CDR3 length: 11 amino acids. Germline V gene data show CDR1 as SQVTM and CDR2 as ANQGSEA.

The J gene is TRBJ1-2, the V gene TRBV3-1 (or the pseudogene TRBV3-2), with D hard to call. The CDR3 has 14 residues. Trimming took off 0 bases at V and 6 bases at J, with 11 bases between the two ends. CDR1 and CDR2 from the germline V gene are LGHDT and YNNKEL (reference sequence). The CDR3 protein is CASSQESRRNGYTF. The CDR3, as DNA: TGTGCCAGCAGCCAAGAGTCCCGGAGGAATGGCTACACCTTC.

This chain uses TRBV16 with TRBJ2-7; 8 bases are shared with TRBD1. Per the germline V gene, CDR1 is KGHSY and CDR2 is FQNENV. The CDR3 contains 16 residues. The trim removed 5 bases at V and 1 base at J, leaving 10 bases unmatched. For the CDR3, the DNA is TGTGCCAGCAGCGGAACGGACAGGGCAGAATCCTACGAGCAGTACTTC. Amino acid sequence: CASSGTDRAESYEQYF.

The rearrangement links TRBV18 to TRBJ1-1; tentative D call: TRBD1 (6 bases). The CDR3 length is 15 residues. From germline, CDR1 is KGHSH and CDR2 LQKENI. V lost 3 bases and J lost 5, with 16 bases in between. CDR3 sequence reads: CASSPSGGPKTEAFF. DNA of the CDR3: TGTGCCAGCTCACCTTCGGGGGGGCCGAAGACTGAAGCTTTCTTT. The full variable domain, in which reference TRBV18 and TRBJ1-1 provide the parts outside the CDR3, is NAGVMQNPRHLVRRRGQEARLRCSPMKGHSHVYWYRQLPEEGLKFMVYLQKENIIDESGMPKERFSAEFPKEGPSILRIQQVVRGDSAAYFCASSPSGGPKTEAFFGQGTRLTVV.

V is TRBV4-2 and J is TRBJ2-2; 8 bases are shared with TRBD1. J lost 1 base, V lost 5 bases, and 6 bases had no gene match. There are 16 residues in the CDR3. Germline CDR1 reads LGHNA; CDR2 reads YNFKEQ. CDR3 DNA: TGTGCCAGCAGCTCGAGGGGGACAGGGAACACCGGGGAGCTGTTTTTT. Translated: CASSSRGTGNTGELFF.

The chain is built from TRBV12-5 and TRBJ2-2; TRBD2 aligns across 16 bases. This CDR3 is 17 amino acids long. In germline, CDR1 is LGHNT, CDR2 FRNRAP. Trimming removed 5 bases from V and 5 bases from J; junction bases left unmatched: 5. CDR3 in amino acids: CASGVTGLAGGTGELFF. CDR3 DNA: TGTGCTAGTGGTGTGACGGGACTAGCGGGAGGGACCGGGGAGCTGTTTTTT.

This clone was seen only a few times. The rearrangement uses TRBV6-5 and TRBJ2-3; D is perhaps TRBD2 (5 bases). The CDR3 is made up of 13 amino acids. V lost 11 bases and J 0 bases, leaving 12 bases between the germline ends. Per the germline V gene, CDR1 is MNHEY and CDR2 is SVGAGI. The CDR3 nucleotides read TGTGCCTGCCGGGATCTAAGCACAGATACGCAGTATTTT. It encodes CACRDLSTDTQYF.

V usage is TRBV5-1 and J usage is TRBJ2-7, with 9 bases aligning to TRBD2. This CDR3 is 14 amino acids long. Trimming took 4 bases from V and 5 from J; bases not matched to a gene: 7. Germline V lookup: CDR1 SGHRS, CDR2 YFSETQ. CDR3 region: CASSPKAGGDEQYF. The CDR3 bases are TGCGCCAGCAGCCCCAAGGCGGGGGGGGACGAGCAGTACTTC.